A single sample gave rise to the 17 T cell receptor beta chains below, sequenced in a study of blood T cell repertoires in COVID-19 (dated by TCRdb to the early 2020s). Library method: the immunoSEQ multiplex PCR assay. TCRdb retrieved this table from immuneACCESS and kept in-frame rearrangements only. Not all clones are present; in checked studies, unresolved V genes account for under half, and no reason is known for the remainder. This sample comprises about 170,000 clones, around 89% of them detected only once. The ten most abundant clones make up approximately 0.8% of the sample. Material for sequencing was PBMCs or T cells enriched from blood (not recorded which). These receptors all come from a woman between 18 and 29 years old who had recovered from COVID-19.

V and J are TRBV24-1 and TRBJ2-1; maybe TRBD2 (7 bases). Trimming cost V 1 base and J 4 bases, with 13 bases left between them. From germline, CDR1 is KGHDR and CDR2 SFDVKD. This CDR3 spans 16 amino acids. CDR3 DNA: TGTGCCACCAGTGATTTCGGGGGGAGGGGGTACAATGAGCAGTTCTTC. This gives the protein CATSDFGGRGYNEQFF.

V gene TRBV5-5 combines with J gene TRBJ1-1, with D unresolved. With 2 bases removed from V and 4 bases from J, the gap between germline ends came to 12 bases. CDR1 and CDR2 from the germline V gene are SGHKS and YYEKEE (reference sequence). The CDR3 has 14 amino acids. The DNA for the CDR3 is TGTGCCAGCAGCTTTCTGGGCGAGGGCACTGAAGCTTTCTTT. Translated: CASSFLGEGTEAFF.

The V call is TRBV27, the J call TRBJ1-1; D is ambiguous. Germline assignment: CDR1 MNHEY and CDR2 SMNVEV (reference sequence). The CDR3 loop spans 15 amino acids. Trimming took off 5 bases at V and 6 bases at J, with 19 bases between the two ends. DNA for the CDR3: TGTGCCAGCAGTCCCCCCGGTTTGAGGATGGCTGAAGCTTTCTTT. This codes for CASSPPGLRMAEAFF.

This chain uses TRBV15 with TRBJ2-1; D might be TRBD2 (6 bases). Germline CDR1 LNHNV, CDR2 YYDKDF (reference sequence). The CDR3 is 13 amino acids. V lost 5 bases and J 7 bases, leaving 12 bases between the germline ends. CDR3 in amino acids: CATSLERGNEQFF. The CDR3 bases are TGTGCCACCAGCCTAGAACGGGGGAATGAGCAGTTCTTC.

This sequence joins TRBV30 and TRBJ2-1; 11 bases map to TRBD2. Germline values: CDR1 GTSNPN, CDR2 SVGIG (reference sequence). The CDR3 runs 16 residues. Trimming at V came to 1 base and at J to 5 bases, leaving 7 bases not matched to a gene. CDR3 nucleotide sequence: TGTGCCTGGAGTGAATTGGGACTAGCGGAAAACAATGAGCAGTTCTTC. Translating it yields CAWSELGLAENNEQFF. Filled out from reference TRBV30 and TRBJ2-1, the complete variable domain reads SQTIHQWPATLVQPVGSPLSLECTVEGTSNPNLYWYRQAAGRGLQLLFYSVGIGQISSEVPQNLSASRPQDRQFILSSKKLLLSDSGFYLCAWSELGLAENNEQFFGPGTRLTVL.

The gene calls are TRBV9 and TRBJ2-3, with no clear D. The CDR3 runs 14 residues. Germline V gene data show CDR1 as SGDLS and CDR2 as YYNGEE. The V and J ends lost 2 bases and 0 bases respectively, with 7 bases between them. The CDR3 here is CASSVFRSTDTQYF. In DNA, the CDR3 is TGTGCCAGCAGCGTGTTCAGAAGCACAGATACGCAGTATTTT.

In regard to this clone: Other DNA sequences from this sample encode an identical CDR3 as well. The chain joins TRBV6-5 to TRBJ2-7; D not certain. Germline values: CDR1 MNHEY, CDR2 SVGAGI. Trimming removed 5 bases from V and 3 bases from J, with 5 bases in between. This CDR3 contains 11 residues. CDR3 loop: CASSQNYEQYF. In DNA form, the CDR3 reads TGTGCCAGCAGTCAGAACTACGAGCAGTACTTC.

This rearrangement joins TRBV29-1 to TRBJ1-1, with TRBD1 identical over 7 bases. This CDR3 region has 12 residues. V was clipped by 6 bases and J by 1 base; unmatched bases: 2. The germline V gene has CDR1 SQVTM and CDR2 ANQGSEA. Here the CDR3 reads CSVRQGNTEAFF. The CDR3 DNA is TGCAGCGTCCGACAGGGGAACACTGAAGCTTTCTTT.

V gene TRBV7-6 combines with J gene TRBJ2-2, with TRBD2 matching over 7 bases. The CDR3 has 15 amino acids. Germline lookup yields CDR1 SGHVS and CDR2 FNYEAQ. The V and J ends lost 3 bases and 1 base, in that order; junction bases with no gene match: 2. CDR3 region: CASSFRGGNTGELFF. DNA for the CDR3: TGTGCCAGCAGCTTTCGCGGGGGGAACACCGGGGAGCTGTTTTTT.

The gene calls are TRBV7-3 and TRBJ2-1; 12 nucleotides agree with TRBD2. CDR3 size: 15 residues. V shed 4 bases, J shed 3 bases, and the junction held 1 base outside the gene matches. Germline CDR1 SGHTA, CDR2 FQGTGA. CDR3 loop: CASSWGLAGYNEQFF. The DNA for the CDR3 is TGTGCCAGCAGCTGGGGACTAGCGGGCTACAATGAGCAGTTCTTC.

CDR3 sequence: CASSGELAGETQYF. As DNA, the CDR3 is TGTGCCAGCAGCGGGGAACTAGCGGGAGAGACCCAGTACTTC. The chain uses TRBV5-6 and TRBJ2-5; 9 bases agree with TRBD2. The CDR3 extends over 14 amino acids. Germline CDR1 and CDR2: SGHDT and YYEEEE. Unmatched junction bases numbered 5, after V lost 4 bases and J lost 4 bases.

This chain joins TRBV6-2 or TRBV6-3 and TRBJ2-7, with no clear D. The V gene's germline CDR1 is MNHEY and CDR2 SVGEGT. V lost 2 bases, J lost 1 base, and 9 bases lay in between. The CDR3 contains 14 residues. CDR3 nucleotide sequence: TGTGCCAGCAGTTACAGCTATCCATCCTACGAGCAGTACTTC. This gives the protein CASSYSYPSYEQYF.

The rearrangement joins TRBV25-1 to TRBJ1-1; 10 bases align to TRBD1. This CDR3 spans 15 amino acids. The V gene's germline CDR1 is MGHDK and CDR2 SYGVNS. V shed 2 bases, J shed 8 bases, and the junction held 8 bases outside the gene matches. The DNA of the CDR3 is TGTGCCAGCAGTGAAGAAGGGACAGGGGTAAGGGAAGCTTTCTTT. It specifies CASSEEGTGVREAFF.

The rearrangement uses TRBV28 and TRBJ2-1, with 11 bases fitting TRBD2. Germline assignment: CDR1 MDHEN and CDR2 SYDVKM. The CDR3 runs to 19 residues. V dropped 7 bases and J dropped 1; count of bases not matched to a gene: 15. The CDR3 region is CASIPTSGSPKGSYNEQFF. The CDR3 DNA sequence: TGTGCCAGCATCCCAACTAGCGGGAGTCCTAAGGGTTCCTACAATGAGCAGTTCTTC.

This chain links TRBV9 with TRBJ2-5; 10 nucleotides agree with TRBD1. The germline V gene encodes CDR1 SGDLS and CDR2 YYNGEE. The CDR3 is made up of 14 amino acids. The V gene end was trimmed by 2 bases and the J gene end by 5 bases; junction bases not matched to a gene: 3. The CDR3 DNA reads as TGTGCCAGCAGCGTCCGGGACAGGGGTGAGACCCAGTACTTC. Translating it yields CASSVRDRGETQYF.

V usage is TRBV5-4 and J usage is TRBJ2-1; 8 bases are shared with TRBD2. The CDR3 spans 15 residues. CDR1 SGHNT and CDR2 YYREEE come from the germline V gene (reference sequence). Germline trimming cut 0 bases from V and 4 bases from J; bases unmatched to any gene: 3. The chain's CDR3 is CASSLDSGTYNEQFF. CDR3 DNA sequence: TGTGCCAGCAGCTTGGATAGCGGGACTTACAATGAGCAGTTCTTC.

The chain joins TRBV3-1 (or the pseudogene TRBV3-2) to TRBJ2-5; perhaps TRBD2 as D (5 bases). The CDR3 covers 13 residues. Per germline, CDR1 LGHDT and CDR2 YNNKEL (reference sequence). V was pared by 4 bases and J by 5 bases, with 11 bases between. CDR3 coding DNA: TGTGCCAGCAGCCCAGGATGGAGGGAGACCCAGTACTTC. Amino acids: CASSPGWRETQYF.